The entry below gives a single T cell receptor beta chain sequence along with its context. As yet, its antigen is unknown. The data were taken from a study of shared clonotypes between healthy human individuals. Study as a whole: The study enrolled two women and a few men aged 18 to 49.

Regarding the study as a whole: Among donors, sharing of clonotypes was expected to be affected by sequencing depth. Naive CD4 clonotypes overlapped across a handful of donors at approximately 5%.

The J segment lost 2 bases and the V segment lost 5 bases, leaving 7 bases of the junction unmatched. This CDR3 comprises 15 residues. Per the germline V gene, CDR1 is SGHTA and CDR2 is FQGTGA. Assay: immunoSEQ multiplex PCR; the TCRdb copy retains only in-frame clones and omits some. This table holds approximately 250,000 clones, 60% to 70% found once. Material for sequencing was memory CD4+ T cells sorted from blood. Subset reported: CD45RA-negative fraction. The rearrangement uses TRBV7-3 and TRBJ2-5; 8 bases fit TRBD1. The TCR was taken from a man aged 30-40 years in good health. For the CDR3, the DNA is TGTGCCAGCAGCCCCTCGGGACAGGTACAAGAGACCCAGTACTTC. It specifies CASSPSGQVQETQYF.